This T cell receptor (beta chain) was documented in a study of blood T cells in healthy people across ages. A sample-barcoded 5' primer and a J-beta primer mix were used in a second PCR of about 7 to 12 cycles. A template-switch adaptor containing 12 random nucleotides labeled each cDNA molecule. TCRdb used MiXCR to reprocess the 5' RACE reads, holding one entry per CDR3 protein. The top ten hold approximately 2.1% of the sample, which has over 1,500,000 distinct CDR3 sequences, around 50% seen once. A remark on this clonotype: What it binds is unknown.

The authors isolated at least 6.5 million PBMCs per sample. Trimming cost V 1 base and J 4 bases, with 15 bases left between them. Per the germline V gene, CDR1 is MGHRA and CDR2 is YSYEKL. The length of the CDR3 is 16 residues. Points from the study as a whole: With unsorted PBMCs, a conclusive comparison of naive versus antigen-experienced cells was not possible. Diversity estimates from one million T cells were considered underestimates.

This sequence originates from a middle-aged woman in good health. The chain has TRBV4-1 and TRBJ2-3, with a possible D match to TRBD2 (6 bases). The material sequenced was blood. The CDR3 here is CASSQGLGQTADTQYF. The CDR3 DNA follows: TGCGCCAGCAGCCAAGGACTAGGGCAGACAGCAGATACGCAGTATTTT.